The 6 T cell receptor beta chains reported below all come from one sample, sequenced in a study of Ad26.COV2.S vaccination and SARS-CoV-2 variants. Treatment meaning: 15 to 20 received Ad26.COV2.S at low or high dose, single or two shots; 5 received placebo; per-sample allocation not given. All samples were drawn on day 63, counting from the first vaccine or placebo injection. Only in-frame clones appear in the TCRdb table, and some are missing; sequencing was by immunoSEQ multiplex PCR. Here the sample spans hundreds of thousands of clones, approximately 86% being singletons. This specimen consisted of peripheral blood, obtained in a trial of Ad26.COV2.S vaccine versus placebo. The receptors were sampled from a person aged 18-65 years who received the Ad26.COV2.S COVID-19 vaccine or a placebo.

This CDR3 is CASSLEVGGTNEQFF. The CDR3 nucleotides are TGTGCCAGCAGCTTAGAGGTAGGTGGGACTAATGAGCAGTTCTTC. The V and J genes are TRBV7-8 and TRBJ2-1, with D perhaps matching TRBD2 (6 bases). The germline V gene has CDR1 SGHVS and CDR2 FQNEAQ. CDR3 size: 15 residues. The V end lost 1 base, the J end lost 7 bases, and 14 bases lay between the germline ends.

The genes are TRBV7-3 and TRBJ2-3; 8 bases fit TRBD2. CDR1 is SGHTA, CDR2 FQGTGA, per germline. After removal of 5 bases from V and 0 bases from J, the junction contained 10 bases not matched to a gene. This CDR3 is built from 17 residues. The CDR3 loop reads CASSKGVLADSTDTQYF. In DNA, the CDR3 is TGTGCCAGCAGCAAAGGGGTACTAGCGGATAGCACAGATACGCAGTATTTT.

This chain joins TRBV2 and TRBJ2-1, with D unclear. V was cut by 2 bases and J by 15 bases, with 14 bases left in between. Germline V CDR1 and CDR2: SNHLY, FYNNEI. The CDR3 runs 12 residues. For the CDR3, the DNA is TGTGCCAGCAGTGAATCGGGTAGGGCCCGGTTCTTC. This sequence encodes CASSESGRARFF.

This chain uses TRBV3-1 (or the pseudogene TRBV3-2) with TRBJ1-5; 10 bases are shared with TRBD1. Germline V lookup: CDR1 LGHDT, CDR2 YNNKEL (reference sequence). V was pared by 0 bases and J by 9 bases, with 8 bases of the junction left unmatched. The CDR3 loop spans 16 amino acids. Here the CDR3 reads CASSQEGQGWQGPQHF. CDR3 nucleotide sequence: TGTGCCAGCAGCCAAGAGGGACAGGGGTGGCAGGGGCCCCAGCATTTT.

The chain uses TRBV5-4 and TRBJ2-3; 10 nucleotides align to TRBD2. J was trimmed by 5 bases and V by 3 bases; bases with no gene match: 3. This CDR3 is built from 14 residues. Germline V gene data show CDR1 as SGHNT and CDR2 as YYREEE (reference sequence). CDR3 bases: TGTGCCAGCAGCTCGGGACTAGCGCAAGATACGCAGTATTTT. Its translation is CASSSGLAQDTQYF. Full variable domain (remainder filled in from reference TRBV5-4 and TRBJ2-3): ETGVTQSPTHLIKTRGQQVTLRCSSQSGHNTVSWYQQALGQGPQFIFQYYREEENGRGNFPPRFSGLQFPNYSSELNVNALELDDSALYLCASSSGLAQDTQYFGPGTRLTVL.

The chain has TRBV2 and TRBJ1-1; D is perhaps TRBD1 (5 bases). The CDR3 totals 13 residues. In germline, CDR1 is SNHLY, CDR2 FYNNEI. V gave up 8 bases and J gave up 1 base, with 11 bases separating them. CDR3 DNA: TGTGCCAGCTGCCGGGACTGGAACACTGAAGCTTTCTTT. Translated, it gives CASCRDWNTEAFF.